This TCR beta chain was found in a study of naive and memory T cell subsets. There are 14 residues in the CDR3. Trimming took off 1 base at V and 2 bases at J, with 9 bases between the two ends. Germline CDR1 SGHVS, CDR2 FQNEAQ. A UMI-containing oligonucleotide was joined by 3' ligation to the TCR cDNA template. RNA was extracted from approximately 2.6 ml of whole blood of healthy adults. Input was roughly 1 to 1,100 ng of DNase-treated total RNA without cell sorting. Ligated cDNA underwent four rounds of PCR with nested alpha and beta constant region primers and SP2. TCRdb reprocessed the 5' RACE reads via MiXCR and lists one record per CDR3 protein. The sample consists of several hundred distinct CDR3 sequences, over 95% of them appearing once.

The chain couples TRBV7-8 to TRBJ2-7; D is undetermined. The receptor was derived from a female donor in good health. This table probably holds off-target reads from a library built for another chain. The CDR3 nucleotides are TGTGCCAGCAGCTTAGTATCGGTTGCCTACGAGCAGTACTTC. Translated, it gives CASSLVSVAYEQYF.